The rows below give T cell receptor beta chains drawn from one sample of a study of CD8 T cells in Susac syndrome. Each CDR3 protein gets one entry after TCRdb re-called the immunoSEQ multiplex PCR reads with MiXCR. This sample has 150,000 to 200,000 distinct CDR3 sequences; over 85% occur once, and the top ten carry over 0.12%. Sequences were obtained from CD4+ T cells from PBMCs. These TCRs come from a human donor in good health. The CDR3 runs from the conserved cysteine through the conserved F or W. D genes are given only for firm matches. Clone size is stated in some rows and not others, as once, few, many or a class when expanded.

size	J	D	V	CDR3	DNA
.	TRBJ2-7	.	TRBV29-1	CSVGSDEQYF	TGCAGCGTAGGGAGCGACGAGCAGTACTTC
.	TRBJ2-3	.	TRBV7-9	CASSLVTGTDTQYF	TGTGCCAGCAGCTTAGTAACGGGCACAGATACGCAGTATTTT
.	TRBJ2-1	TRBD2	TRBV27	CASSTTWVRGSVQFF	TGTGCCAGCAGTACCACTTGGGTGCGGGGGAGTGTGCAGTTCTTC
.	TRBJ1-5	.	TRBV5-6	CASSWGAGQPQHF	TGTGCCAGCAGCTGGGGGGCCGGTCAGCCCCAGCATTTT
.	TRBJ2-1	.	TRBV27	CASSNAYNEQFF	TGTGCCAGCAGCAACGCGTACAATGAGCAGTTCTTC
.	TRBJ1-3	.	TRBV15	CATRLGDTGNTIYF	TGTGCCACCAGGCTGGGGGACACTGGAAACACCATATATTTT
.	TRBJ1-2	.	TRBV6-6	CASSYNYYGYTF	TGTGCCAGCAGTTACAACTATTATGGCTACACCTTC
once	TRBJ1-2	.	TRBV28	CASSSPGGVYGYTF	TGTGCCAGCAGTTCCCCGGGAGGGGTCTATGGCTACACCTTC
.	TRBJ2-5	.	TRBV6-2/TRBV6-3	CASSLRQETQYF	TGTGCCAGCAGTCTACGACAAGAGACCCAGTACTTC
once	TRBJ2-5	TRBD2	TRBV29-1	CSVDSGGPSETQYF	TGCAGCGTGGATAGCGGGGGGCCTTCGGAGACCCAGTACTTC
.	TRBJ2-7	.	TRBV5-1	CASTSFQGGPEQYF	TGCGCCAGCACCTCCTTCCAGGGGGGGCCGGAGCAGTACTTC
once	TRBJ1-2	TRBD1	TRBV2	CASSEAGTGSRGYTF	TGTGCCAGCAGTGAAGCCGGGACAGGGTCGCGTGGCTACACCTTC
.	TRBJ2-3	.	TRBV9	CASSVASATDTQYF	TGTGCCAGCAGCGTCGCGTCGGCGACAGATACGCAGTATTTT
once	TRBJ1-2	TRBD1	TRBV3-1	CASSLQGVGYTF	TGTGCCAGCAGCCTCCAGGGGGTTGGCTACACCTTC
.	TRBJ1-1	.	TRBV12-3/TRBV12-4	CASTSENTEAFF	TGTGCCAGCACCTCAGAAAACACTGAAGCTTTCTTT
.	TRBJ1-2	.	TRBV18	CASSSSGPLGYTF	TGTGCCAGCTCATCATCTGGGCCCCTCGGCTACACCTTC
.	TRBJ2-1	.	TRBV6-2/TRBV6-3	CASSYEGRSSYNEQFF	TGTGCCAGCAGTTACGAAGGGCGGAGCTCCTACAATGAGCAGTTCTTC
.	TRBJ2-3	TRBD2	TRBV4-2	CASSQVGGGGITDTQYF	TGTGCCAGCAGCCAAGTAGGCGGGGGGGGCATCACAGATACGCAGTATTTT
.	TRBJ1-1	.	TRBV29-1	CSVSDQNTEAFF	TGCAGCGTTTCAGATCAAAACACTGAAGCTTTCTTT
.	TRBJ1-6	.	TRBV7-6	CASSLEAGDNSPLHF	TGTGCCAGCAGCTTAGAGGCAGGGGATAATTCACCCCTCCACTTT
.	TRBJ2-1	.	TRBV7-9	CASSLVVNNEQFF	TGTGCCAGCAGCTTAGTTGTGAACAATGAGCAGTTCTTC
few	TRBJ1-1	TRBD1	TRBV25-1	CASRRTGANTEAFF	TGTGCCAGCAGACGGACAGGGGCGAACACTGAAGCTTTCTTT
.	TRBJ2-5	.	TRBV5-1	CASTVDVSAETQYF	TGCGCCAGCACCGTTGACGTGTCCGCCGAGACCCAGTACTTC
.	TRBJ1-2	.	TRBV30	CAWDRGFYGYTF	TGTGCCTGGGATAGGGGTTTCTATGGCTACACCTTC
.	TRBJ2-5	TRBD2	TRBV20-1	CSAFSGGLKTQYF	TGCAGTGCTTTCAGCGGGGGGCTAAAGACCCAGTACTTC
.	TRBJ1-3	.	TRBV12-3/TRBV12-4	CASSRGGGSGNTIYF	TGTGCCAGCAGTCGCGGAGGAGGCTCTGGAAACACCATATATTTT
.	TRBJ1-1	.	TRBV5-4	CATRQTTNTEAFF	TGTGCCACAAGACAGACGACGAACACTGAAGCTTTCTTT
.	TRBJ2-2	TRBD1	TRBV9	CASSSPGTGFVGELFF	TGTGCCAGCAGCTCCCCCGGGACAGGGTTTGTCGGGGAGCTGTTTTTT
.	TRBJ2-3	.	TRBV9	CASSVYSQSTDTQYF	TGTGCCAGCAGCGTATATAGCCAGAGCACAGATACGCAGTATTTT
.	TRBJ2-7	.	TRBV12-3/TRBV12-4	CATSTGSYEQYF	TGTGCCACCTCCACAGGCTCCTACGAGCAGTACTTC
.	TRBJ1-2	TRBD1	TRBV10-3	CAIREPGQGYYGYTF	TGTGCCATCAGGGAACCGGGACAGGGATACTATGGCTACACCTTC
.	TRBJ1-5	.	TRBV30	CAWRGTSNQPQHF	TGTGCCTGGAGGGGAACAAGCAATCAGCCCCAGCATTTT
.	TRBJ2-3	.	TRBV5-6	CASTIPEGTDTQYF	TGTGCCAGCACAATCCCGGAGGGGACAGATACGCAGTATTTT
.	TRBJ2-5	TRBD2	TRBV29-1	CSVAQRGVQETQYF	TGCAGCGTTGCCCAGCGGGGGGTTCAAGAGACCCAGTACTTC
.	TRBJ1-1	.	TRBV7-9	CASSLRPPGEDTEAFF	TGTGCCAGCAGCTTACGCCCTCCAGGGGAGGACACTGAAGCTTTCTTT
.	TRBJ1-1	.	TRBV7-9	CASSLGGVAEAFF	TGTGCCAGCAGCTTAGGAGGGGTTGCTGAAGCTTTCTTT
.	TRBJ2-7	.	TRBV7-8	CASSLGLPSYEQYF	TGTGCCAGCAGCTTGGGACTCCCTTCCTACGAGCAGTACTTC
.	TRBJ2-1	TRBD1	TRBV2	CASIRDRGLDEQFF	TGTGCCAGCATCCGGGACAGGGGGCTTGATGAGCAGTTCTTC
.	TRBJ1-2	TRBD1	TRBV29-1	CRVGDSTGYTF	TGCAGGGTTGGGGACAGCACTGGCTACACCTTC
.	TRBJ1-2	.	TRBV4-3	CASSQTGNYGYTF	TGCGCCAGCAGCCAAACAGGGAACTATGGCTACACCTTC
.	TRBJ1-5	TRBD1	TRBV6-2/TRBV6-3	CASGQGLTQPQHF	TGTGCCAGCGGACAGGGGCTTACTCAGCCCCAGCATTTT
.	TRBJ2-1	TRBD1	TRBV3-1	CASSQDRRQGGGNEQFF	TGTGCCAGCAGCCAAGATCGGAGACAGGGTGGAGGTAATGAGCAGTTCTTC
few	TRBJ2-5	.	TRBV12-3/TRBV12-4	CASSLGERETQYF	TGTGCCAGCAGTTTGGGTGAGAGAGAGACCCAGTACTTC
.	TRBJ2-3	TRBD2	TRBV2	CASSEALAGGPSTQYF	TGTGCCAGCAGCGAAGCCCTAGCGGGGGGCCCCTCGACGCAGTATTTT
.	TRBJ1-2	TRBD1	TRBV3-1	CASSQSGGGLNYGYTF	TGTGCCAGCAGCCAATCAGGGGGGGGCCTGAACTATGGCTACACCTTC
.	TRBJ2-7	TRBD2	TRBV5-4	CASSPAGLAGVEQYF	TGTGCCAGCAGCCCGGCGGGGCTAGCGGGGGTAGAGCAGTACTTC
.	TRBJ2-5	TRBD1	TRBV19	CASRDRGSQETQYF	TGTGCCAGTAGGGACAGGGGTTCCCAAGAGACCCAGTACTTC
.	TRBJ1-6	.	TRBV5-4	CASSFNSSPAGLNSPLHF	TGTGCCAGCAGCTTTAACTCGTCCCCCGCAGGGCTTAATTCACCCCTCCACTTT
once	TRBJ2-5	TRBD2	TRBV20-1	CSATQGLAFRETQYF	TGCAGTGCAACCCAGGGACTAGCCTTCCGGGAGACCCAGTACTTC
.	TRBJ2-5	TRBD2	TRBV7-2	CASSLVVGGEETQYF	TGTGCCAGCAGCTTAGTCGTGGGGGGGGAAGAGACCCAGTACTTC
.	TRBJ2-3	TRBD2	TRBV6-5	CASRRDYTDTQYF	TGTGCCAGCAGACGGGACTACACAGATACGCAGTATTTT
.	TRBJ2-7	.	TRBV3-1	CASSSGLRSSYEQYF	TGTGCCAGCAGCTCCGGACTGAGGAGCTCCTACGAGCAGTACTTC
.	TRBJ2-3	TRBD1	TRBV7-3	CASSPDRGSDTQYF	TGTGCCAGCAGCCCGGACAGGGGATCAGATACGCAGTATTTT
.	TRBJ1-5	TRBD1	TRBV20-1	CSATGGAGNQPQHF	TGCAGTGCTACAGGGGGCGCGGGCAATCAGCCCCAGCATTTT
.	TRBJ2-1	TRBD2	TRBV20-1	CSVPSGGRYNEQFF	TGCAGTGTCCCGAGCGGGGGGCGATACAATGAGCAGTTCTTC
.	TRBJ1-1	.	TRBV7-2	CASSWAGRLNTEAFF	TGTGCCAGCAGCTGGGCGGGGCGCCTCAACACTGAAGCTTTCTTT
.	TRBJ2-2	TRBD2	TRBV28	CASSFPPPGAGGAGELFF	TGTGCCAGCAGTTTTCCCCCGCCGGGGGCGGGGGGGGCCGGGGAGCTGTTTTTT
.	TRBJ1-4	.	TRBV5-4	CASSSGGEAKKLFF	TGTGCCAGCAGCTCCGGGGGGGAGGCCAAGAAACTGTTTTTT
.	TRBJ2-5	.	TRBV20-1	CSAWAGVIQETQYF	TGCAGTGCTTGGGCAGGGGTCATCCAAGAGACCCAGTACTTC
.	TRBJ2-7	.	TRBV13	CASRPTGTPGYEQYF	TGTGCCAGCAGACCGACCGGGACACCGGGCTACGAGCAGTACTTC